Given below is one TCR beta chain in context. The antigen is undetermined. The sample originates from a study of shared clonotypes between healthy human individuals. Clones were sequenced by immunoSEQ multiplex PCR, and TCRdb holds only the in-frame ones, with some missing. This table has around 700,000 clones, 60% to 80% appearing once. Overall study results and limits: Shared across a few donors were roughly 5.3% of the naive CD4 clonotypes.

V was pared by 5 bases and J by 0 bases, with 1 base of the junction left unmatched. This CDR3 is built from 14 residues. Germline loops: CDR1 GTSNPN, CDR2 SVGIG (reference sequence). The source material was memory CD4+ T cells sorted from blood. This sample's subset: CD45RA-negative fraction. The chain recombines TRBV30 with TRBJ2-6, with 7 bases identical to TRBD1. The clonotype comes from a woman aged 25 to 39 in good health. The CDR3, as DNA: TGTGCCTGGGCAGGGGGCTCTGGGGCCAACGTCCTGACTTTC. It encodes CAWAGGSGANVLTF.